This entry lists 21 T cell receptor beta chains sequenced from one sample in a study of T cell repertoires in cytomegalovirus infection. MiXCR, applied by TCRdb to the reads, yields one record per CDR3 protein. This sample has about 490,000 distinct CDR3 sequences, with around 11% found just once. Sequenced sample: PBMCs. All receptors derive from a human donor in good health (CMV status not recorded). Some clones in this sample may be carry-over from other donors' samples.

There are many counts of this clonotype. Written as DNA, the CDR3 is TGTGCCAGCAGCTTAGGGGTTTCCAACTCCGGGGAGCTGTTTTTT. Amino acid sequence: CASSLGVSNSGELFF. The V gene is TRBV7-8, the J gene TRBJ2-2; D unresolved. V gave up 1 base and J gave up 6 bases, with 12 bases separating them. CDR3 length: 15 residues. CDR1 SGHVS and CDR2 FQNEAQ come from the germline V gene.

There are many counts of this clonotype. The rearrangement uses TRBV28 and TRBJ2-4, with 7 bases lining up with TRBD1. Germline trimming cut 5 bases from V and 8 bases from J; bases unmatched to any gene: 18. CDR1 MDHEN and CDR2 SYDVKM come from the germline V gene. CDR3 length: 17 amino acids. The CDR3 region has the DNA TGTGCCAGCAGTCCCACTCGACAGGGAATGCTTCGGGACATTCAGTACTTC. Amino acid sequence: CASSPTRQGMLRDIQYF.

There are many counts of this clonotype. The chain is built from TRBV20-1 and TRBJ2-5; D gene unclear. Trimming removed 4 bases at V and 7 bases at J, with 16 bases between. CDR1 and CDR2 (germline): DFQATT, SNEGSKA (reference sequence). This CDR3 region has 13 residues. The CDR3 is CSANRHRLATQYF. The CDR3 DNA is TGCAGTGCTAACCGACATCGGCTCGCGACCCAGTACTTC.

This clonotype came up many times. The chain employs TRBV20-1 and TRBJ1-1, with a possible D match to TRBD1 (6 bases). Per germline, CDR1 DFQATT and CDR2 SNEGSKA (reference sequence). The CDR3 length is 14 residues. Between the trimmed V and J ends, which lost 5 bases and 0 bases, there was a span of 13 bases. Written as DNA, the CDR3 is TGCAGTGCTCCCGGGACACAGATGAACACTGAAGCTTTCTTT. Translation gives CSAPGTQMNTEAFF.

This clonotype was seen more than once but under ten times. The rearrangement links TRBV11-2 to TRBJ2-1; 9 bases fit TRBD1. Trimming removed 5 bases from V and 6 bases from J; junction bases left unmatched: 17. The CDR3 runs 18 residues. Looked up from germline, CDR1 is SGHAT and CDR2 is FQNNGV. Here the CDR3 DNA reads TGTGCCAGCAGCCTCAAGGACAGGGGCTGGGGAGCCTTCAATGAGCAGTTCTTC. Translated, it gives CASSLKDRGWGAFNEQFF. The whole variable domain, remainder taken from reference TRBV11-2 and TRBJ2-1, is EAGVAQSPRYKIIEKRQSVAFWCNPISGHATLYWYQQILGQGPKLLIQFQNNGVVDDSQLPKDRFSAERLKGVDSTLKIQPAKLEDSAVYLCASSLKDRGWGAFNEQFFGPGTRLTVL.

This clonotype appeared many times. This rearrangement joins TRBV7-9 to TRBJ1-4; perhaps TRBD1 as D (5 bases). The V end was cut by 4 bases, the J end by 2 bases, with 11 bases between. There are 15 residues in the CDR3. CDR1 and CDR2 from the germline V gene are SEHNR and FQNEAQ (reference sequence). The CDR3 bases are TGTGCCAGCAGCTCCACCGGGGCTACTAATGAAAAACTGTTTTTT. It specifies CASSSTGATNEKLFF.

This clonotype was observed many times. This chain connects TRBV5-8 to TRBJ2-1; 9 nucleotides agree with TRBD2. CDR3 length: 16 residues. The V gene's germline CDR1 is SGHTS and CDR2 YDEGEE. The V and J ends lost 0 bases and 15 bases, in that order; junction bases with no gene match: 16. The CDR3 nucleotides are TGTGCCAGCAGCTTGGCCGGGGAGGGTTCAAGCGGGAGGCGGTTCTTC. Amino acid sequence: CASSLAGEGSSGRRFF.

This clonotype was detected many times. The V call is TRBV7-6, the J call TRBJ1-2; TRBD1 is a possible D gene (5 bases). V was cut by 4 bases and J by 6 bases, with 27 bases left in between. This CDR3 is built from 18 residues. The germline V gene has CDR1 SGHVS and CDR2 FNYEAQ. The CDR3 here is CASSSDGARIVPAHGYTF. The CDR3 nucleotides read TGTGCCAGCAGCTCCGACGGGGCCCGCATTGTCCCGGCTCATGGCTACACCTTC.

This sequence joins TRBV27 and TRBJ2-2; maybe TRBD2 (6 bases). The length of the CDR3 is 13 residues. Germline V gene sequence: CDR1 MNHEY, CDR2 SMNVEV (reference sequence). Trimming removed 4 bases at V and 6 bases at J, with 9 bases between. The CDR3 DNA reads TGTGCCAGCAGTTGGACTACATCCGGGGAGCTGTTTTTT. Its translation: CASSWTTSGELFF.

This clonotype was recorded a few times. The J gene is TRBJ1-5, the V gene TRBV19; D unresolved. This CDR3 spans 16 amino acids. Germline CDR1 is LNHDA and CDR2 is SQIVND (reference sequence). With 2 bases removed from V and 2 bases from J, the gap between germline ends came to 13 bases. The CDR3 loop is CASSILLRSGNQPQHF. Written as DNA, the CDR3 is TGTGCCAGTAGTATACTCCTCAGGTCGGGCAATCAGCCCCAGCATTTT.

Ten or more counts support this clonotype. The J gene is TRBJ1-4, the V gene TRBV20-1; possible D gene TRBD1, 6 bases. The CDR3 length is 15 residues. Germline V gives CDR1 DFQATT, CDR2 SNEGSKA (reference sequence). The germline V and J ends were trimmed by 6 bases and 8 bases, with 22 bases remaining between them. The CDR3 reads CSASPRFGQIEKLFF. In DNA, the CDR3 is TGCAGTGCCAGCCCACGGTTTGGACAGATCGAAAAACTGTTTTTT.

This clonotype was seen at least ten times. This rearrangement joins TRBV4-1 to TRBJ2-1; no definite D call. The CDR3 is 13 amino acids. Looked up from germline, CDR1 is MGHRA and CDR2 is YSYEKL. Trimming took 4 bases from V and 8 from J, leaving 12 bases between them. In DNA, the CDR3 is TGCGCCAGCAGCCTTTCCGACCCGGATGAGCAGTTCTTC. As protein: CASSLSDPDEQFF.

J is TRBJ1-3 and V is TRBV4-1, with D perhaps matching TRBD1 (5 bases). CDR1 and CDR2 from the germline V gene are MGHRA and YSYEKL. The CDR3 has 13 amino acids. Trimming stripped 1 base from V and 7 bases from J, with 8 bases between. CDR3 DNA: TGCGCCAGCAGCCAAGGTTGGGGCAACACCATATATTTT. It encodes CASSQGWGNTIYF.

V and J are TRBV20-1 and TRBJ2-7; D is unresolved. CDR1 is DFQATT and CDR2 is SNEGSKA in the germline V gene (reference sequence). With 3 bases removed from V and 2 bases from J, the gap between germline ends came to 8 bases. This CDR3 comprises 12 residues. CDR3: CSASDGPYEQYF. DNA for the CDR3: TGCAGTGCTAGTGATGGACCCTACGAGCAGTACTTC.

Many counts were recorded for this clonotype. V usage is TRBV5-1 and J usage is TRBJ2-3; 8 bases align to TRBD2. V shed 0 bases and J 4 bases; nucleotides not matched to a gene: 10. The CDR3 consists of 17 residues. The germline gives CDR1 SGHRS, CDR2 YFSETQ. In DNA form, the CDR3 reads TGCGCCAGCAGCTTGGTTCGGGGGGGCGTAGGGTCAGATACGCAGTATTTT. Translating it yields CASSLVRGGVGSDTQYF. The full variable domain, its missing parts supplied by reference TRBV5-1 and TRBJ2-3, is KAGVTQTPRYLIKTRGQQVTLSCSPISGHRSVSWYQQTPGQGLQFLFEYFSETQRNKGNFPGRFSGRQFSNSRSEMNVSTLELGDSALYLCASSLVRGGVGSDTQYFGPGTRLTVL.

This clonotype was counted a few times. The chain uses TRBV20-1 and TRBJ1-1; D is perhaps TRBD1 (6 bases). CDR3 length: 12 residues. V shed 7 bases and J shed 7 bases, with 16 bases lying between them. CDR1 is DFQATT, CDR2 SNEGSKA, per germline (reference sequence). The CDR3 is CSVQGRGNEAFF. DNA for the CDR3: TGCAGTGTTCAGGGGAGGGGCAATGAAGCTTTCTTT.

This clonotype was counted at least ten times. This rearrangement joins TRBV2 to TRBJ2-5, with a tentative D call TRBD2 (6 bases). Germline lookup yields CDR1 SNHLY and CDR2 FYNNEI. V dropped 1 base and J dropped 0 bases, with 15 bases sitting between them. The CDR3 runs 17 residues. The CDR3 sequence: CASSEGSSGTYQETQYF. Here the CDR3 DNA reads TGTGCCAGCAGTGAAGGGAGTAGCGGCACGTACCAAGAGACCCAGTACTTC. Drawing the rest from reference TRBV2 and TRBJ2-5, the complete variable domain is EPEVTQTPSHQVTQMGQEVILRCVPISNHLYFYWYRQILGQKVEFLVSFYNNEISEKSEIFDDQFSVERPDGSNFTLKIRSTKLEDSAMYFCASSEGSSGTYQETQYFGPGTRLLVL.

This clonotype appeared a few times. The chain recombines TRBV28 with TRBJ2-2; D is tentatively TRBD1 or TRBD2 (6 bases each). V was cut by 5 bases and J by 5 bases, with 21 bases left in between. CDR1 and CDR2 from the germline V gene are MDHEN and SYDVKM. The CDR3 is 17 amino acids. The DNA of the CDR3 is TGTGCCAGCAGTCCGATGCGGTGGGGGGCGAGAACCGGGGAGCTGTTTTTT. This gives the protein CASSPMRWGARTGELFF.

Concerning this clonotype itself: This may arise from a read error, as a much more abundant clone is one base away. The chain recombines TRBV6-2 or TRBV6-3 with TRBJ2-1; D is perhaps TRBD2 (6 bases). CDR1 is MNHEY and CDR2 is SVGEGT in the germline V gene. There are 13 residues in the CDR3. For the CDR3, the DNA is TGTGCCAGCAGTCCACTAGCAAGAAATGATCAGTTCTTC. Encoded protein: CASSPLARNDQFF.

There are a few counts of this clonotype. This chain uses TRBV20-1 with TRBJ2-3, with D possibly TRBD1 on 6 matching bases. Germline values: CDR1 DFQATT, CDR2 SNEGSKA (reference sequence). Between the trimmed V and J ends, which lost 5 bases and 0 bases, there was a span of 9 bases. The CDR3 covers 13 residues. CDR3 loop: CSAPGQSTDTQYF. The CDR3 nucleotides are TGCAGTGCTCCAGGACAGAGCACAGATACGCAGTATTTT.

This clonotype has ten or more counts. The chain joins TRBV7-6 to TRBJ2-5, with D maybe TRBD2 (5 bases). The CDR3 extends over 13 amino acids. Germline V CDR1 and CDR2: SGHVS, FNYEAQ. The germline V and J ends were trimmed by 5 bases and 4 bases, with 11 bases remaining between them. In nucleotides, the CDR3 is TGTGCCAGCAGCCCTAGCTTCGGAGAGACCCAGTACTTC. It yields the protein CASSPSFGETQYF.